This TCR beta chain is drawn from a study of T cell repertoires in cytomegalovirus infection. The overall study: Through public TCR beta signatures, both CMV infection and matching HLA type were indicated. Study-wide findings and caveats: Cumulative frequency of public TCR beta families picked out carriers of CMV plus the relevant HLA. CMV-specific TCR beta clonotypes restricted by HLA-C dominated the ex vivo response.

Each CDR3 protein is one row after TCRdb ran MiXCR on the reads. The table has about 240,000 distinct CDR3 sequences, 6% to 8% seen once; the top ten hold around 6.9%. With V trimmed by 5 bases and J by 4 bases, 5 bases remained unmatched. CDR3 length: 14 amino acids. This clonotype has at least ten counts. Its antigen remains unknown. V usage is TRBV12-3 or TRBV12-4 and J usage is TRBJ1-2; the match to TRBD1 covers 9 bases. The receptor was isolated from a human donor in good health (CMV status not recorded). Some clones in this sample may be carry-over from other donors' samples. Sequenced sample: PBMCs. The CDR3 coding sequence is TGTGCCAGCAGTCCCGGACAGGGGACCTATGGCTACACCTTC. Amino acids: CASSPGQGTYGYTF.